A single sample gave rise to the 32 T cell receptor beta chains below, sequenced in a study of T cells expressing NK-cell markers. TCRdb reprocessed the 5' RACE reads and reports one entry per CDR3 protein, with no DNA. There are 300,000 to 500,000 distinct CDR3 sequences in the sample, with approximately 11% held by the top ten. The sample taken for sequencing was blood T cells: a sorted CD56 or NKG2C T cell subset, CD4+ or CD8+ T cells, or bulk PBMC T cells (not recorded which). Every receptor here comes from a woman in her fifties or sixties in good health.

The chain combines TRBV27 with TRBJ1-4. The germline V gene encodes CDR1 MNHEY and CDR2 SMNVEV (reference sequence). This CDR3 has 17 amino acids. CDR3 sequence: CASSLSPSRATNEKLFF.

The chain carries TRBV29-1 and TRBJ1-3. Germline lookup yields CDR1 SQVTM and CDR2 ANQGSEA. This CDR3 region has 14 residues. CDR3 loop: CSAGGDHSGNTIYF. The variable domain in full, with the rest retrieved from reference TRBV29-1 and TRBJ1-3, is SAVISQKPSRDICQRGTSLTIQCQVDSQVTMMFWYRQQPGQSLTLIATANQGSEATYESGFVIDKFPISRPNLTFSTLTVSNMSPEDSSIYLCSAGGDHSGNTIYFGEGSWLTVV.

This chain joins TRBV10-3 and TRBJ2-5; checking the TCRdb D call of TRBD1 is not possible without DNA. The CDR3 totals 15 residues. Germline lookup yields CDR1 ENHRY and CDR2 SYGVKD. The CDR3 loop is CAISDPDRGQETQYF.

The V gene is TRBV12-3 or TRBV12-4, the J gene TRBJ2-2; the TCRdb D gene call, TRBD1, has no DNA to confirm it. This CDR3 contains 15 residues. CDR3: CASSLGGSDTGELFF.

V usage is TRBV3-1 and J usage is TRBJ2-4; absent DNA, TCRdb's TRBD1 call cannot be checked. From germline, CDR1 is LGHDT and CDR2 YNNKEL (reference sequence). The CDR3 spans 16 residues. The CDR3 reads CASSPRQGLFKNIQYF. The entire variable domain, with the rest obtained from reference TRBV3-1 and TRBJ2-4, is as follows: DTAVSQTPKYLVTQMGNDKSIKCEQNLGHDTMYWYKQDSKKFLKIMFSYNNKELIINETVPNRFSPKSPDKAHLNLHINSLELGDSAVYFCASSPRQGLFKNIQYFGAGTRLSVL.

The V and J genes are TRBV12-3 or TRBV12-4 and TRBJ2-1; as DNA is missing, the TRBD2 call by TCRdb cannot be tested. The CDR3 consists of 17 residues. CDR3 protein: CASSLALREGLYNEQFF.

J is TRBJ1-1 and V is TRBV30; TCRdb calls TRBD1, which cannot be checked without DNA. CDR1 is GTSNPN, CDR2 SVGIG, per germline (reference sequence). CDR3 length: 17 residues. CDR3 sequence reads: CAWAIRGGLFMNTEAFF.

The gene calls are TRBV20-1 and TRBJ2-1; TCRdb reports TRBD1, a call that lacks DNA to check it against. The CDR3 contains 15 residues. Per germline, CDR1 DFQATT and CDR2 SNEGSKA (reference sequence). The chain's CDR3 is CSATGSGVDYNEQFF.

V is TRBV5-1 and J is TRBJ2-2; TCRdb calls TRBD1, which cannot be checked without DNA. Germline V gives CDR1 SGHRS, CDR2 YFSETQ. The CDR3 runs 15 residues. This chain's CDR3 is CASSLGRGGAGELFF.

The chain combines TRBV5-5 with TRBJ2-7; TCRdb selects TRBD2, and the lack of DNA leaves this call unchecked. Germline V gene lookup returns CDR1 SGHKS and CDR2 YYEKEE (reference sequence). This CDR3 contains 15 residues. CDR3 loop: CASTSSEDPSYEQYF.

V usage is TRBV11-2 and J usage is TRBJ2-1; lacking DNA, the TRBD2 call made by TCRdb goes unchecked. Looked up from germline, CDR1 is SGHAT and CDR2 is FQNNGV. This CDR3 contains 22 residues. The CDR3 reads CASSPINPGLAGGSGNYNEQFF.

This chain uses TRBV12-3 or TRBV12-4 with TRBJ1-5. The CDR3 is 14 amino acids. CDR3 sequence reads: CASSFFQSNQPQHF.

The chain combines TRBV5-1 with TRBJ2-6. This CDR3 comprises 13 residues. Germline CDR1 reads SGHRS; CDR2 reads YFSETQ. CDR3 sequence: CASQWSGANVLTF.

The chain joins TRBV24-1 to TRBJ2-3; the D call of TRBD2 rests on TCRdb alone, since no DNA is present to check it. Germline assignment: CDR1 KGHDR and CDR2 SFDVKD. The CDR3 sequence is 17 residues long. CDR3 in amino acids: CATSDPRDPQDTDTQYF.

This rearrangement joins TRBV7-9 to TRBJ2-7; no DNA is available, so the TRBD2 call from TCRdb remains unchecked. CDR1 is SEHNR and CDR2 is FQNEAQ in the germline V gene (reference sequence). The CDR3 has 16 amino acids. The CDR3 loop reads CASSPYGLAGDYEQYF.

This chain uses TRBV7-9 with TRBJ1-2; TCRdb designates TRBD1, a call that cannot be tested without DNA. The CDR3 spans 13 residues. The germline gives CDR1 SEHNR, CDR2 FQNEAQ (reference sequence). The CDR3 sequence is CASSLKGFGGYTF. The whole variable domain, filled in from reference TRBV7-9 and TRBJ1-2, reads DTGVSQNPRHKITKRGQNVTFRCDPISEHNRLYWYRQTLGQGPEFLTYFQNEAQLEKSRLLSDRFSAERPKGSFSTLEIQRTEQGDSAMYLCASSLKGFGGYTFGSGTRLTVV.

This chain connects TRBV20-1 to TRBJ1-5; the D call from TCRdb, TRBD1, cannot be confirmed without DNA. The CDR3 has 14 amino acids. Per the germline V gene, CDR1 is DFQATT and CDR2 is SNEGSKA (reference sequence). CDR3: CSASRGDVNQPQHF.

The V call is TRBV11-2, the J call TRBJ2-1; TCRdb returns TRBD2, unconfirmable since there is no DNA. Germline CDR1 and CDR2: SGHAT and FQNNGV. This CDR3 comprises 15 residues. The CDR3 protein is CASSTLAGGWNEQFF.

The chain joins TRBV12-3 or TRBV12-4 to TRBJ2-1; the D call from TCRdb, TRBD2, cannot be confirmed without DNA. The CDR3 contains 19 residues. CDR3 protein: CASSGTRLAGVSPYNEQFF.

The V call is TRBV7-9, the J call TRBJ2-1. Germline V gives CDR1 SEHNR, CDR2 FQNEAQ (reference sequence). The CDR3 sequence is 11 residues long. This CDR3 is CASSLFEEQFF.

The V call is TRBV20-1, the J call TRBJ2-2; TCRdb returns TRBD2, unconfirmable since there is no DNA. The length of the CDR3 is 14 residues. Germline V gene sequence: CDR1 DFQATT, CDR2 SNEGSKA (reference sequence). The CDR3 here is CSARAALAGGELFF.

The chain links TRBV4-1 to TRBJ2-2; TCRdb indicates TRBD1, and absent DNA this call remains unverified. Germline V gives CDR1 MGHRA, CDR2 YSYEKL. This CDR3 has 17 residues. The CDR3 here is CASSQMGDRLITGELFF.

The chain employs TRBV5-1 and TRBJ1-2. The CDR3 length is 15 residues. The germline V gene encodes CDR1 SGHRS and CDR2 YFSETQ. The CDR3 is CASSLPPEKNGRYTF.

The chain uses TRBV2 and TRBJ1-5; TCRdb proposes TRBD1, but this gene call is untestable without DNA. This CDR3 contains 17 residues. Per germline, CDR1 SNHLY and CDR2 FYNNEI. CDR3 residues: CASSPTTGLISNQPQHF.

This rearrangement joins TRBV14 to TRBJ2-1; TCRdb picks TRBD2, but there is no DNA to check that call. CDR1 and CDR2 from the germline V gene are SGHDN and FVKESK. The CDR3 contains 18 residues. CDR3: CASSQDGPLAGGYNEQFF.

The CDR3 region is CASSQDWAGGPGEQFF. The rearrangement joins TRBV4-2 to TRBJ2-1; lacking DNA, the TRBD2 call made by TCRdb goes unchecked. Germline-derived CDR1 and CDR2 are LGHNA and YNFKEQ. This CDR3 has 16 amino acids.

V and J are TRBV7-8 and TRBJ2-2; as DNA is missing, the TRBD1 call by TCRdb cannot be tested. CDR3 size: 15 residues. Germline CDR1 is SGHVS and CDR2 is FQNEAQ. The CDR3 loop reads CATPFNSIHTGELFF.

The CDR3 sequence: CAWSVYGLRNEQFF. The rearrangement uses TRBV30 and TRBJ2-1. This CDR3 is 14 amino acids long. The germline V gene has CDR1 GTSNPN and CDR2 SVGIG (reference sequence).

The chain uses TRBV12-3 or TRBV12-4 and TRBJ2-7. The CDR3 extends over 14 amino acids. The CDR3 loop is CASSVAVVGYEQYF.

The chain carries TRBV24-1 and TRBJ2-1; TCRdb picks TRBD2, but there is no DNA to check that call. CDR1 KGHDR and CDR2 SFDVKD come from the germline V gene. The CDR3 is made up of 13 amino acids. CDR3 protein: CATSEPPGYEQFF.

The chain combines TRBV29-1 with TRBJ2-2; TCRdb's D gene call, TRBD1, goes unchecked for lack of DNA. Germline assignment: CDR1 SQVTM and CDR2 ANQGSEA. The CDR3 extends over 13 amino acids. The CDR3 reads CSVVIQGTGELFF.

The chain couples TRBV4-1 to TRBJ2-2. The germline V gene has CDR1 MGHRA and CDR2 YSYEKL. The CDR3 totals 16 residues. CDR3 in amino acids: CASSQDGLPNTGELFF.